This T cell receptor (beta chain) was sequenced during a study of Graves' ophthalmopathy and Graves' hyperthyroidism. RNA transcripts were the template, and TCR beta CDR3 regions were amplified from them. First-round RT-PCR employed HTBI primers, with a second-round multiplex PCR after it. MiXCR was run by TCRdb on the multiplex PCR reads, yielding one entry per CDR3 protein. The sample shows approximately 160,000 distinct CDR3 sequences, over 35% of them seen only once. V gave up 8 bases and J gave up 5 bases, with 16 bases separating them. This CDR3 comprises 14 residues. The germline V gene encodes CDR1 LNHDA and CDR2 SQIVND (reference sequence). Study-level results: With over 85% sensitivity and over 65% specificity, a 13-signature model separated ophthalmopathy from stable hyperthyroidism.

With regard to this clonotype: Antigen specificity is unknown.

The V gene is TRBV19, the J gene TRBJ1-5, with a possible D match to TRBD1 (6 bases). This clonotype originated in a middle-aged woman with Graves' ophthalmopathy. Sample: peripheral blood. The CDR3 DNA follows: TGTGCCAGTTCCGGGACACGTCGCGATCAGCCCCAGCATTTT. As protein: CASSGTRRDQPQHF. Together with reference TRBV19 and TRBJ1-5, the CDR3 gives the full variable domain: DGGITQSPKYLFRKEGQNVTLSCEQNLNHDAMYWYRQDPGQGLRLIYYSQIVNDFQKGDIAEGYSVSREKKESFPLTVTSAQKNPTAFYLCASSGTRRDQPQHFGDGTRLSIL.